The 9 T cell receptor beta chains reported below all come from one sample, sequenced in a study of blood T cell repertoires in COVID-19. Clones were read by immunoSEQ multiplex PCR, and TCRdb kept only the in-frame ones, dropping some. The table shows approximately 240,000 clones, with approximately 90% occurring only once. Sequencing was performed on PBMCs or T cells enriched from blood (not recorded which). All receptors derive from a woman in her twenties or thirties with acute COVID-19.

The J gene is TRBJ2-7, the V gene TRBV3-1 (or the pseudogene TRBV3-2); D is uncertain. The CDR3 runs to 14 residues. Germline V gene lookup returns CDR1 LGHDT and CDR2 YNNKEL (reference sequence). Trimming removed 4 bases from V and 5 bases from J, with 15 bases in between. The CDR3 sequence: CASSLRFVLDEQYF. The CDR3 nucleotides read TGTGCCAGCAGCCTGCGTTTCGTGTTAGACGAGCAGTACTTC.

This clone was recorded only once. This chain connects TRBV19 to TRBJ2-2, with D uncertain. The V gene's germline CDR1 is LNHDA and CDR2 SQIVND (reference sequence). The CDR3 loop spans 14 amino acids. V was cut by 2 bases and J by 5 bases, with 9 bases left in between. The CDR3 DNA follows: TGTGCCAGTAGTATATCCGTTGAGACCGGGGAGCTGTTTTTT. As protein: CASSISVETGELFF.

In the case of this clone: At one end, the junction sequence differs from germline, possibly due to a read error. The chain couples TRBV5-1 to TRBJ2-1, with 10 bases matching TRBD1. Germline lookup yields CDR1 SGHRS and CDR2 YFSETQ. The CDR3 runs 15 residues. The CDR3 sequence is CAGSRTGGTYNEQFF. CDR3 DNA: TGCGCCGGCAGCCGGACAGGGGGAACCTACAATGAGCAGTTCTTC.

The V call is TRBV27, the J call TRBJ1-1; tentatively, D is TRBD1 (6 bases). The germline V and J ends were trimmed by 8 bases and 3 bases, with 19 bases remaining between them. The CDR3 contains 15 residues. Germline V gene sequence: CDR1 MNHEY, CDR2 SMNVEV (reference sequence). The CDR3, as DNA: TGTGCCAGCCAGGATCAGGGGAGAGGTTACACTGAAGCTTTCTTT. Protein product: CASQDQGRGYTEAFF.

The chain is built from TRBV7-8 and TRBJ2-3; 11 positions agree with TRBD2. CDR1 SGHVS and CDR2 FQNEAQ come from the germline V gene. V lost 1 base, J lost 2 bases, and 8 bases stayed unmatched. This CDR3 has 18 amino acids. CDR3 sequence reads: CASSLGGTSGIFTDTQYF. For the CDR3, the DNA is TGTGCCAGCAGCTTAGGGGGGACTAGCGGAATTTTCACAGATACGCAGTATTTT.

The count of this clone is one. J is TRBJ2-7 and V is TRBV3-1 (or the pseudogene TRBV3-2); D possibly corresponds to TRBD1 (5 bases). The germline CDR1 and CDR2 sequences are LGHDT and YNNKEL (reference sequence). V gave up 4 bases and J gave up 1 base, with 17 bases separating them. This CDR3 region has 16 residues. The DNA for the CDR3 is TGTGCCAGCAGCCCAAGCGTGGGGCGCGAGTCCTACGAGCAGTACTTC. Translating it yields CASSPSVGRESYEQYF.

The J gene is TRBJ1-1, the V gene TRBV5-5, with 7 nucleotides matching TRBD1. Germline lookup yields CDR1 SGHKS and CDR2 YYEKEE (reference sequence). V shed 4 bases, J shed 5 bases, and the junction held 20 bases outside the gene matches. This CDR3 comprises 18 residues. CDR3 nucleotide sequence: TGTGCCAGCAGCCGTGGTGGTACAAACAGGGGAGGCTTTACTGAAGCTTTCTTT. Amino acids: CASSRGGTNRGGFTEAFF.

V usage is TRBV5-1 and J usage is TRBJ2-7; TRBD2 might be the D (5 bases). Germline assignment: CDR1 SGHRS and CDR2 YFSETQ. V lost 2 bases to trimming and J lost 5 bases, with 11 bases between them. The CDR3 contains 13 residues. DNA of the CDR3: TGCGCCAGCAGCTTTTTACCCGGGGACGAGCAGTACTTC. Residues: CASSFLPGDEQYF.

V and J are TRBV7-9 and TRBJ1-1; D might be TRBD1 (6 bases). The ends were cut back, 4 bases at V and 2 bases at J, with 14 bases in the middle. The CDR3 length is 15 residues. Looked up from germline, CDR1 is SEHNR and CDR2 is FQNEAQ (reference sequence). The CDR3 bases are TGTGCCAGCAGCTCGATCCGGGACATCAACACTGAAGCTTTCTTT. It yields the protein CASSSIRDINTEAFF.